This T cell receptor (beta chain) is from a study of beta chain features in type 1 diabetes. Overall study context: Cell yields, gender and age were comparable in patients and healthy donors.

This clone was seen a few times. Its antigen is still unknown. Study-wide results and caveats: A moderate, significant TCRB CDR3 shortening appeared in type 1 diabetes across four CD4+ subsets.

Every bit of the isolated RNA underwent reverse transcription, so sequencing read expressed TCRB transcripts. Measured with immunoSEQ multiplex PCR; TCRdb has only the in-frame clones, and not every one. The sample has about 650,000 clones; about an eighth are singletons. Based on CD45RO/CCR7/CD25/CD127/CD95/CD27, CD4+ regulatory, stem cell-like memory, naive and central memory cells were sorted. The V segment lost 2 bases and the J segment 4 bases; nucleotides outside the gene matches: 8. This CDR3 has 16 residues. CDR1 is SGHRS, CDR2 YFSETQ, per germline. The sequenced sample consisted of naive CD4+ T cells from blood. This sequence originates from a man aged 25 to 45 with type 1 diabetes. The chain employs TRBV5-1 and TRBJ2-3; 9 positions match TRBD1. The CDR3 loop is CASSFARDRVADTQYF. The CDR3, as DNA: TGCGCCAGCAGCTTCGCACGGGACAGGGTGGCAGATACGCAGTATTTT.